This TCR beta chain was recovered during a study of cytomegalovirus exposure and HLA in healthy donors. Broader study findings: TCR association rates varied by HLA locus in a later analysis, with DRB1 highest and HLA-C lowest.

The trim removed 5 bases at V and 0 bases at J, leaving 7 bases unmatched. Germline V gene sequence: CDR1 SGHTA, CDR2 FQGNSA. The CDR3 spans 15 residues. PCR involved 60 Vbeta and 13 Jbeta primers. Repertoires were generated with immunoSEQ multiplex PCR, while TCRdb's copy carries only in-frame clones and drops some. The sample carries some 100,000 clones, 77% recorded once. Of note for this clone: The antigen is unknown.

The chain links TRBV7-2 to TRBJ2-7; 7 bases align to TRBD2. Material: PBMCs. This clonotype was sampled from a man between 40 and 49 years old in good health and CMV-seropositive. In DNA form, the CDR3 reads TGTGCCAGCAGCCTCATGACTAGCCTCTCCTACGAGCAGTACTTC. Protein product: CASSLMTSLSYEQYF.